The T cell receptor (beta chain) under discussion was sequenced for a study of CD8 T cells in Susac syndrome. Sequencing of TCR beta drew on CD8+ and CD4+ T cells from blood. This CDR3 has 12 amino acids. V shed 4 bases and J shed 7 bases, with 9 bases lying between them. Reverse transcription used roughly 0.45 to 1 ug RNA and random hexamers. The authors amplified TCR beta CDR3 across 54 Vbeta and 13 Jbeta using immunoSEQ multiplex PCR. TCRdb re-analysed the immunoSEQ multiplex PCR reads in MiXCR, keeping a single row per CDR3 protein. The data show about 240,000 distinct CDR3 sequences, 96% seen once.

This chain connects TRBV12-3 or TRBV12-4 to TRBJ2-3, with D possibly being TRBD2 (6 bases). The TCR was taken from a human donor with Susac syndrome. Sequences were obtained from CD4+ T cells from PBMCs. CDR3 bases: TGTGCCAGCAGTTCGAGGACTAATACGCAGTATTTT. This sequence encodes CASSSRTNTQYF.